This TCR beta chain stems from a study of cytomegalovirus exposure and HLA in healthy donors. This CDR3 is 13 amino acids long. The germline V gene has CDR1 SGHRS and CDR2 YFSETQ. After removal of 5 bases from V and 7 bases from J, the junction contained 4 bases not matched to a gene. Researchers ran the PCR with 60 Vbeta and 13 Jbeta primers. This table comes from immunoSEQ multiplex PCR, and its TCRdb copy is limited to in-frame clones, with some not included. This table holds 150,000 or so clones, roughly 80% found once. In this sample, this clone turned up a few times. The source of this sequence is a man aged 35 to 55 in good health and CMV-seropositive. The sample comprised PBMCs. The chain employs TRBV5-1 and TRBJ2-2; 8 nucleotides align to TRBD1. In DNA form, the CDR3 reads TGCGCCAGCAGTAGGACAGGGATCGGGGAGCTGTTTTTT. Amino acids: CASSRTGIGELFF.